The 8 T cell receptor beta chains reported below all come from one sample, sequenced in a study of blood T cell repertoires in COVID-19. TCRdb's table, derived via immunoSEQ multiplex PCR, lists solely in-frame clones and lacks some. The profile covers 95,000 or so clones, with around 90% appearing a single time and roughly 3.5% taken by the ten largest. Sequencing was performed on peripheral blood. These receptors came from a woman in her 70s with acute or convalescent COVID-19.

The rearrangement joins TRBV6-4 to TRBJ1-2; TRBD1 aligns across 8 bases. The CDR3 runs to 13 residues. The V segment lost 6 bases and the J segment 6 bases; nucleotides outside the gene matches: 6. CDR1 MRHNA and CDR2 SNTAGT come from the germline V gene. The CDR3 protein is CASSPDRGDGYTF. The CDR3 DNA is TGTGCCAGCAGCCCCGACAGGGGAGATGGCTACACCTTC.

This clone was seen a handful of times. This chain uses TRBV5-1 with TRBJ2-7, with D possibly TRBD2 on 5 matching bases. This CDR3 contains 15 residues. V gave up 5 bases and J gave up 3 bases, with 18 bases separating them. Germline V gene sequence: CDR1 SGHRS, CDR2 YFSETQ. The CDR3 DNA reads TGCGCCAGCAGGCCTAACGCGGACGGACTCTACGAGCAGTACTTC. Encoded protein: CASRPNADGLYEQYF.

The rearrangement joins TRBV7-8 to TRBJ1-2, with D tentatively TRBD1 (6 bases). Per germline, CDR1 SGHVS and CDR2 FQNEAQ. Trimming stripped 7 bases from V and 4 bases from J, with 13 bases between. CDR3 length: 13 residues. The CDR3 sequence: CASKNRVGYGYTF. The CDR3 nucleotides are TGTGCCAGCAAGAACAGGGTTGGCTATGGCTACACCTTC. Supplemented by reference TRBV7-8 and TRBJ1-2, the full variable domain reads GAGVSQSPRYKVAKRGQDVALRCDPISGHVSLFWYQQALGQGPEFLTYFQNEAQLDKSGLPSDRFFAERPEGSVSTLKIQRTQQEDSAVYLCASKNRVGYGYTFGSGTRLTVV.

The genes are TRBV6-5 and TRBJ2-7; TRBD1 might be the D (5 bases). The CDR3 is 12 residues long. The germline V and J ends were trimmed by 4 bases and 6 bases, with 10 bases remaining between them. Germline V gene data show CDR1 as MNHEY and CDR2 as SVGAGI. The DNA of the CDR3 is TGTGCCAGCAGTTCAGGGCAGCGCGAGCAGTACTTC. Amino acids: CASSSGQREQYF.

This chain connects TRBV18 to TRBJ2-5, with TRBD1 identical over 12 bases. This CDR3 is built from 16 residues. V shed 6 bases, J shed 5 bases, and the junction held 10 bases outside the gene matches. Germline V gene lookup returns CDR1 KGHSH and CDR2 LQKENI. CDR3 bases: TGTGCCAGCTCCCCCCTCGGGACAGGGGGCTTGGAGACCCAGTACTTC. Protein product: CASSPLGTGGLETQYF.

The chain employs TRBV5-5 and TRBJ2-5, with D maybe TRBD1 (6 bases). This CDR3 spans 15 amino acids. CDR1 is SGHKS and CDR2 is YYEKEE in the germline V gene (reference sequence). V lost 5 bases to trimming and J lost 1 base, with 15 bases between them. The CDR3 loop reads CASRTREDSQETQYF. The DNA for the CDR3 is TGTGCCAGCAGAACAAGAGAGGACAGCCAAGAGACCCAGTACTTC.

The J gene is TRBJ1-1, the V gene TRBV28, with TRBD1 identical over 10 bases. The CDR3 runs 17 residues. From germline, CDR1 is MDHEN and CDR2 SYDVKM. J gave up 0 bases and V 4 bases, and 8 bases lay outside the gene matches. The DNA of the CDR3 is TGTGCCAGCAGTTCTCGGGACAGGGGACCCATGAACACTGAAGCTTTCTTT. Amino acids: CASSSRDRGPMNTEAFF.

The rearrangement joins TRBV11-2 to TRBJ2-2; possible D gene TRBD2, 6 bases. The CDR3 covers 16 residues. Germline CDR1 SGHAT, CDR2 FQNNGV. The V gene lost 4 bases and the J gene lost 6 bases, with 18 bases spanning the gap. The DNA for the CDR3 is TGTGCCAGCAGCTCCTACGGGACTCGTGGGTCCGGGGAGCTGTTTTTT. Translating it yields CASSSYGTRGSGELFF.